This section outlines one T cell receptor beta chain sequence together with its context. What it recognizes is unknown. Germline assignment: CDR1 SEHNR and CDR2 FQNEAQ (reference sequence). V was shortened by 0 bases and J by 3 bases, with 14 bases between the two germline ends. This CDR3 has 16 amino acids. TCRdb keeps only in-frame clones here, not all; method: immunoSEQ multiplex PCR. The sample shows 90,000 to 130,000 clones, 90% of them seen only once. The data belong to a study of Tregs in tolerant kidney transplant recipients. Study findings and constraints: Antigen-driven expansion was suggested because donor-specific Tregs expanded more than all Tregs in tolerant patients.

This sample comprised CD4+ T cells from blood, obtained before the transplant. The V call is TRBV7-9, the J call TRBJ1-1; TRBD1 is a possible D gene (5 bases). This clonotype was sampled from a human donor who received a combined kidney and bone marrow transplant. In DNA form, the CDR3 reads TGTGCCAGCAGCTTAGCGGGGCGGAAATCGGACACTGAAGCTTTCTTT. Its translation: CASSLAGRKSDTEAFF. Looking up the rest from reference TRBV7-9 and TRBJ1-1 gives the full variable domain: DTGVSQNPRHKITKRGQNVTFRCDPISEHNRLYWYRQTLGQGPEFLTYFQNEAQLEKSRLLSDRFSAERPKGSFSTLEIQRTEQGDSAMYLCASSLAGRKSDTEAFFGQGTRLTVV.